The rows below give T cell receptor beta chains drawn from one sample of a study of T cells in Graves' hyperthyroidism and ophthalmopathy. TCRdb ran MiXCR on the multiplex PCR reads and lists one entry per CDR3 protein. The sample gives about 200,000 distinct CDR3 sequences, roughly 17% of which show up once; around 52% is in the top ten. The sequenced sample was blood. The receptors were gathered from a woman aged 45-60 years with Graves' hyperthyroidism. Both conserved end residues are part of each CDR3. D genes are given only for firm matches. Where a row states a size, it is once, few, many or the class of an expanded clone; other rows omit it.

j_gene	v_gene	d_gene	abundance	CDR3aa	CDR3nt
TRBJ2-2	TRBV14	TRBD2	.	CASTTTSGNTGELFF	TGTGCCAGCACCACTACTAGCGGGAACACCGGGGAGCTGTTTTTT
TRBJ2-5	TRBV11-3	.	many	CASSLEGIQETQYF	TGTGCCAGCAGCTTAGAAGGCATCCAAGAGACCCAGTACTTC
TRBJ2-5	TRBV11-2	.	few	CASSLDWVSGETQYF	TGTGCCAGCAGCTTAGATTGGGTTTCGGGGGAGACCCAGTACTTC
TRBJ2-1	TRBV6-1	.	many	CASRGGASSNEQFF	TGTGCCAGCAGGGGAGGCGCAAGTTCCAATGAGCAGTTCTTC
TRBJ1-4	TRBV6-2/TRBV6-3	.	.	CASPGGHPGPEDEKLFF	TGTGCCAGCCCTGGTGGCCACCCAGGACCTGAGGATGAAAAACTGTTTTTT
TRBJ2-1	TRBV20-1	TRBD2	many	CSARDGGTSGRNEQFF	TGCAGTGCTAGAGATGGTGGGACTAGCGGGAGGAATGAGCAGTTCTTC
TRBJ1-2	TRBV3-1	TRBD1	.	CTSSPSGTGGHGYTF	TGTACCAGCAGCCCATCCGGGACAGGGGGACATGGCTACACCTTC
TRBJ2-2	TRBV2	.	.	CASRGLDAGELFF	TGTGCCAGCCGAGGCCTAGACGCCGGGGAGCTGTTTTTT
TRBJ1-2	TRBV24-1	TRBD1	few	CATSDLQGTGYTF	TGTGCCACCAGTGATTTACAGGGGACTGGCTACACCTTC
TRBJ2-7	TRBV5-1	.	.	CASSRSSYEKYF	TGCGCCAGCAGCCGGAGCTCCTACGAGAAGTACTTC
TRBJ1-1	TRBV5-1	TRBD1	many	CASSLGQTYAEAFF	TGCGCCAGCAGCCTGGGACAGACCTACGCTGAAGCTTTCTTT
TRBJ2-2	TRBV20-1	.	.	CSAQGRTTGELFF	TGCAGTGCTCAAGGGAGGACGACTGGGGAGCTGTTTTTT
TRBJ1-4	TRBV6-1	TRBD1	many	CASKTGGHNEKLFF	TGTGCCAGCAAGACAGGGGGCCATAATGAAAAACTGTTTTTT
TRBJ2-3	TRBV5-8	.	many	CASSSGTNTNTDTQYF	TGTGCCAGCAGCTCCGGGACAAACACCAACACAGATACGCAGTATTTT
TRBJ1-1	TRBV13	.	many	CASSLRGKNTEAFF	TGTGCCAGCAGCTTACGGGGGAAGAACACTGAAGCTTTCTTT
TRBJ2-1	TRBV5-6	.	.	CASSLGRGDNEQFF	TGTGCCAGCAGCTTGGGCAGGGGGGACAATGAGCAGTTCTTC
TRBJ2-7	TRBV27	TRBD2	many	CASSLSFGREASYEQYF	TGTGCCAGCAGTTTATCTTTCGGGCGGGAGGCCTCCTACGAGCAGTACTTC
TRBJ1-1	TRBV7-2	TRBD1	.	CASSSGGGNTEAFF	TGTGCCAGCAGCTCAGGGGGGGGGAACACTGAAGCTTTCTTT
TRBJ1-1	TRBV11-3	.	.	CASSRQNGETEAFF	TGTGCCAGCAGTCGACAGAATGGGGAAACTGAAGCTTTCTTT
TRBJ2-7	TRBV20-1	TRBD2	.	CSARDPLAGVYEQYF	TGCAGTGCTAGGGACCCTCTAGCGGGAGTTTACGAGCAGTACTTC
TRBJ2-1	TRBV6-1	.	many	CASSTPSRSSYNEQFF	TGTGCCAGCAGTACACCAAGCAGGAGCTCCTACAATGAGCAGTTCTTC
TRBJ2-7	TRBV20-1	.	.	CSARPAGYYEQYF	TGCAGTGCTAGACCCGCAGGGTACTACGAGCAGTACTTC
TRBJ1-6	TRBV5-8	.	few	CASRSRTANSPLHF	TGTGCCAGCAGAAGTAGGACAGCTAATTCACCCCTCCACTTT
TRBJ1-5	TRBV24-1	.	many	CATRLQDFVNNQPQHF	TGTGCCACCAGATTACAGGATTTTGTAAACAATCAGCCCCAGCATTTT
TRBJ2-7	TRBV20-1	TRBD1	.	CSALKSGQGYDEQYF	TGCAGTGCTCTAAAATCGGGACAGGGTTACGACGAGCAGTACTTC
TRBJ1-4	TRBV11-2	.	many	CASSLDHEKLFF	TGTGCCAGCAGCTTAGATCATGAAAAACTGTTTTTT
TRBJ2-1	TRBV18	.	few	CASSPWAGDSYNEQFF	TGTGCCAGCTCACCATGGGCAGGCGACTCCTACAATGAGCAGTTCTTC
TRBJ2-1	TRBV20-1	TRBD2	.	CSASRSGRSEGGMFF	TGCAGTGCTTCCCGTAGCGGGCGGAGTGAGGGAGGTATGTTCTTC
TRBJ2-3	TRBV20-1	TRBD2	many	CSAFRDYGTQYF	TGCAGTGCTTTCCGGGACTACGGTACGCAGTATTTT
TRBJ1-6	TRBV24-1	TRBD1	.	CATSLGQNNSPLHF	TGTGCCACCAGTTTGGGACAGAATAATTCACCCCTCCACTTT
TRBJ1-1	TRBV6-1	TRBD1	few	CASRDRGFGTEAFF	TGTGCCAGCAGGGACAGGGGGTTCGGAACTGAAGCTTTCTTT
TRBJ2-4	TRBV11-2	TRBD2	.	CASSPRGIGEGNIHYF	TGTGCCAGCAGCCCCCGGGGTATAGGGGAGGGAAACATTCATTACTTC
TRBJ2-2	TRBV20-1	.	.	CSARGHTGELFF	TGCAGTGCGCGGGGCCACACCGGGGAGCTGTTTTTT
TRBJ1-5	TRBV30	TRBD1	few	CAWSVQGGLGQPQHF	TGTGCCTGGAGTGTCCAGGGGGGGCTGGGTCAGCCCCAGCATTTT
TRBJ1-2	TRBV28	.	many	CASSANRDGYTF	TGTGCCAGCAGTGCCAACAGGGACGGCTACACCTTC
TRBJ1-2	TRBV24-1	TRBD1	few	CATSEQGDGYTF	TGTGCCACCAGTGAACAGGGGGATGGCTACACCTTC
TRBJ2-5	TRBV4-1	TRBD1	many	CASSQVGTGDETQYF	TGCGCCAGCAGCCAAGTGGGGACAGGGGACGAGACCCAGTACTTC
TRBJ1-5	TRBV3-1	TRBD1	.	CASSRTGGKGVSNQPQHF	TGTGCCAGCAGCCGGACAGGGGGAAAGGGAGTTAGCAATCAGCCCCAGCATTTT
TRBJ2-3	TRBV6-1	.	.	CASSPRGVSTDTQYF	TGTGCCAGCAGCCCGAGGGGGGTTAGCACAGATACGCAGTATTTT
TRBJ2-7	TRBV2	.	many	CASGDKGYLEQYF	TGTGCCAGCGGGGACAAAGGATACCTAGAGCAGTACTTC
TRBJ1-4	TRBV7-8	TRBD1	many	CASSSRRDRGQEKLFF	TGTGCCAGCAGCTCCCGAAGGGACAGGGGGCAGGAAAAACTGTTTTTT
TRBJ2-1	TRBV27	TRBD2	.	CASKPTSGRNEQFF	TGTGCCAGCAAACCGACTAGCGGGAGAAATGAGCAGTTCTTC
TRBJ2-1	TRBV29-1	TRBD1	many	CSGAGQGATEQFF	TGCAGCGGCGCGGGACAGGGGGCCACTGAGCAGTTCTTC
TRBJ2-7	TRBV19	TRBD2	.	CASRRGWEGAYEQYF	TGTGCCAGTAGACGTGGGTGGGAGGGCGCCTACGAGCAGTACTTC
TRBJ1-2	TRBV20-1	.	.	CSARDPSGPYGYTF	TGCAGTGCTAGAGACCCCTCGGGGCCCTATGGCTACACCTTC
TRBJ2-1	TRBV7-6	.	many	CASSHLRDNEQFF	TGTGCCAGCAGTCATCTCAGGGACAATGAGCAGTTCTTC
TRBJ1-2	TRBV27	.	.	CASSGGSQSGYGYTF	TGTGCCAGCAGTGGCGGTTCCCAGTCGGGGTATGGCTACACCTTC
TRBJ2-7	TRBV10-3	.	many	CAISESLRYEQYF	TGTGCCATCAGTGAGTCGTTAAGGTACGAGCAGTACTTC
TRBJ2-7	TRBV6-1	.	many	CASSEEVRAEQYF	TGTGCCAGCAGTGAGGAGGTCAGAGCCGAGCAGTACTTC
TRBJ2-1	TRBV12-3/TRBV12-4	TRBD2	many	CASSRLAGTNEQFF	TGTGCCAGCAGTCGACTAGCGGGAACCAATGAGCAGTTCTTC
TRBJ1-5	TRBV2	.	many	CASSVYPNQPQHF	TGTGCCAGCAGTGTGTACCCCAATCAGCCCCAGCATTTT
TRBJ1-5	TRBV2	.	few	CASSVSGRNQPQHF	TGTGCCAGCAGTGTGTCGGGTCGCAATCAGCCCCAGCATTTT
TRBJ2-2	TRBV13	TRBD1	.	CASCGTGGTGELFF	TGTGCCAGCTGTGGGACAGGGGGAACCGGGGAGCTGTTTTTT
TRBJ1-1	TRBV24-1	.	.	CATKGDSPEAFF	TGTGCCACCAAAGGGGACTCTCCTGAAGCTTTCTTT
TRBJ1-6	TRBV27	.	few	CASSWGSYNSPLHF	TGTGCCAGCAGTTGGGGTTCCTATAATTCACCCCTCCACTTT
TRBJ2-3	TRBV11-2	TRBD2	many	CASSFFGLAGEVDTQYF	TGTGCCAGCAGCTTTTTCGGGCTAGCGGGAGAGGTGGATACGCAGTATTTT
TRBJ2-7	TRBV19	TRBD1	.	CASSGQGWYEQYF	TGTGCCAGTTCGGGACAGGGGTGGTACGAGCAGTACTTC
TRBJ1-2	TRBV19	TRBD1	few	CASTPWTGGDYGYTF	TGTGCCAGTACTCCATGGACAGGGGGCGACTATGGCTACACCTTC
TRBJ1-2	TRBV19	.	many	CASSIFVGPPNLALQKAYGGYTF	TGTGCCAGTAGTATTTTTGTAGGTCCGCCAAATCTCGCTCTCCAAAAGGCATATGGTGGCTACACCTTC